The 14 T cell receptor beta chains below all came from one sample that was sequenced in a study of T cells in Graves' hyperthyroidism and ophthalmopathy. What was amplified from RNA transcripts were TCR beta CDR3 regions. A set of HTBI primers served as the primers for a first-round RT-PCR of the TCR CDR3. TCRdb used MiXCR to reprocess the multiplex PCR reads, holding one entry per CDR3 protein. The sample yields more than 550,000 distinct CDR3 sequences, roughly a sixth seen once. Sequenced: blood. These receptor sequences come from a woman in her fifties or sixties with Graves' hyperthyroidism that later progressed to Graves' ophthalmopathy.

The V and J genes are TRBV27 and TRBJ1-3; D is unresolved. This CDR3 has 14 amino acids. Between the trimmed V and J ends, which lost 2 bases and 0 bases, there was a span of 5 bases. Germline assignment: CDR1 MNHEY and CDR2 SMNVEV (reference sequence). In DNA, the CDR3 is TGTGCCAGCAGTTTAAGGCACTCTGGAAACACCATATATTTT. This sequence encodes CASSLRHSGNTIYF.

The rearrangement uses TRBV10-3 and TRBJ2-2, with TRBD1 as a possible D gene (6 bases). The CDR3 has 15 residues. V gave up 4 bases and J gave up 6 bases, with 15 bases separating them. Germline CDR1 is ENHRY and CDR2 is SYGVKD. In DNA form, the CDR3 reads TGTGCCATCAGTGTGGGGGCAAGCATTGCCGGGGAGCTGTTTTTT. This sequence encodes CAISVGASIAGELFF.

This clonotype was found many times. CDR3: CSARGRGRGEQYF. In DNA, the CDR3 is TGCAGTGCTAGAGGGAGGGGTCGGGGCGAGCAGTACTTC. The rearrangement joins TRBV20-1 to TRBJ2-7, with a possible D match to TRBD2 (6 bases). Looked up from germline, CDR1 is DFQATT and CDR2 is SNEGSKA (reference sequence). Trimming removed 1 base from V and 6 bases from J, with 13 bases in between. The CDR3 contains 13 residues.

This clonotype was seen at least ten times. The genes are TRBV18 and TRBJ1-1; D unclear. Germline V gene sequence: CDR1 KGHSH, CDR2 LQKENI. The CDR3 has 15 amino acids. Trimming left V 6 bases short and J 3 bases short, with 17 bases between. The CDR3 here is CASSQLTEGYTEAFF. CDR3 DNA sequence: TGTGCCAGCTCCCAGTTGACCGAGGGCTACACTGAAGCTTTCTTT.

This clonotype was detected only a few times. The V and J genes are TRBV6-1 and TRBJ1-3; D possibly corresponds to TRBD1 (6 bases). V shed 6 bases and J shed 7 bases, with 13 bases lying between them. Germline CDR1 reads MNHNS; CDR2 reads SASEGT. This CDR3 spans 13 amino acids. In nucleotides, the CDR3 is TGTGCCAGCAGAGCCCCAGGGGAGAACACCATATATTTT. This encodes CASRAPGENTIYF.

Ten or more counts support this clonotype. V usage is TRBV12-3 or TRBV12-4 and J usage is TRBJ2-7, with D maybe TRBD1 (6 bases). Trimming took off 6 bases at V and 1 base at J, with 16 bases between the two ends. The CDR3 totals 15 residues. The CDR3 protein is CASRPRDTTSYEQYF. As DNA, the CDR3 is TGTGCCAGCAGACCCAGGGACACAACTTCCTACGAGCAGTACTTC.

In this sample, this clonotype turned up a few times. A read error may produce the germline difference seen at one junction end. This rearrangement joins TRBV13 to TRBJ1-1; TRBD1 aligns across 10 bases. CDR1 PRHDT and CDR2 FYEKMQ come from the germline V gene (reference sequence). This CDR3 has 17 amino acids. The CDR3 region is CASSRIGQGDRGTEAFF. The CDR3 region has the DNA TGCGCCAGCAGCCGAATAGGACAGGGGGATAGAGGCACTGAAGCTTTCTTT.

Here the CDR3 DNA reads TGCGCCAGCAGCTTGGACAGTCCGTCGACAGGGCCGGGCTATGGCTACACCTTC. It translates to CASSLDSPSTGPGYGYTF. The V gene is TRBV5-1, the J gene TRBJ1-2, with 7 bases matching TRBD1. CDR3 size: 18 residues. Per germline, CDR1 SGHRS and CDR2 YFSETQ. Germline trimming cut 0 bases from V and 4 bases from J; bases unmatched to any gene: 15.

V usage is TRBV19 and J usage is TRBJ2-3; D unclear. Germline CDR1 and CDR2: LNHDA and SQIVND (reference sequence). The ends were cut back, 7 bases at V and 0 bases at J, with 8 bases in the middle. This CDR3 has 13 amino acids. The CDR3 reads CASKKPSTDTQYF. CDR3 in DNA: TGTGCCAGTAAAAAGCCTAGCACAGATACGCAGTATTTT.

In its sample, this clonotype was seen a few times. The V and J genes are TRBV7-9 and TRBJ1-1; no definite D call. The CDR3 is 13 residues long. Looked up from germline, CDR1 is SEHNR and CDR2 is FQNEAQ (reference sequence). The CDR3: CALSLNRETEAFF. The CDR3 nucleotides read TGTGCACTTTCCCTCAACCGGGAGACTGAAGCTTTCTTT.

The chain couples TRBV6-2 or TRBV6-3 to TRBJ1-1; 8 bases line up with TRBD1. Germline V gives CDR1 MNHEY, CDR2 SVGEGT. The CDR3 sequence is 15 residues long. Unmatched junction bases numbered 12, after V lost 5 bases and J lost 7 bases. DNA for the CDR3: TGTGCCAGCAGTATAGCCGGGACAGGCTGGAATGAAGCTTTCTTT. Translated: CASSIAGTGWNEAFF.

Ten or more counts support this clonotype. The V and J genes are TRBV27 and TRBJ1-1, with a weak D call TRBD1 (5 bases). This CDR3 is built from 14 residues. V was trimmed by 3 bases and J by 1 base, leaving 9 bases between them. The germline V gene encodes CDR1 MNHEY and CDR2 SMNVEV (reference sequence). The CDR3 spells CASSFGDSNTEAFF. In DNA form, the CDR3 reads TGTGCCAGCAGTTTTGGGGACTCGAACACTGAAGCTTTCTTT.

This rearrangement joins TRBV12-3 or TRBV12-4 to TRBJ2-1, with TRBD1 matching over 9 bases. V lost 6 bases, J lost 10 bases, and 7 bases stayed unmatched. This CDR3 has 13 residues. The CDR3 region is CASRGTGRMEQFF. For the CDR3, the DNA is TGTGCCAGCAGAGGGACAGGGCGGATGGAGCAGTTCTTC.

The V call is TRBV27, the J call TRBJ1-6, with unresolved D. Trimming shortened V by 4 bases and J by 8 bases, and 15 bases separated the two germline ends. Germline V gene data show CDR1 as MNHEY and CDR2 as SMNVEV (reference sequence). There are 15 residues in the CDR3. The CDR3 region is CASSSRFQDYSPLHF. CDR3 DNA sequence: TGTGCCAGCAGTTCTCGATTCCAGGACTATTCACCCCTCCACTTT.